Below, 30 T cell receptor beta chains from the same sample are listed, as sequenced in a study of T cell responses to AZD1222 COVID-19 vaccine. This table comes from immunoSEQ multiplex PCR, and its TCRdb copy is limited to in-frame clones, with some not included. The sample gives some 200,000 clones, 85% to 95% of which show up once; less than 4% is in the top ten. This specimen consisted of peripheral blood, obtained 28 days after the second dose of the MenACWY control vaccine. All receptors come from an adult who received the MenACWY meningococcal vaccine as a control.

The chain combines TRBV19 with TRBJ2-3; TRBD1 is a possible D gene (5 bases). Germline V gene lookup returns CDR1 LNHDA and CDR2 SQIVND (reference sequence). This CDR3 is built from 15 residues. The germline V and J ends were trimmed by 3 bases and 1 base, with 11 bases remaining between them. The CDR3 here is CASSMSGRGTDTQYF. CDR3 coding DNA: TGTGCCAGTAGTATGTCTGGCAGGGGCACAGATACGCAGTATTTT.

This chain links TRBV15 with TRBJ2-3; TRBD1 agrees at 9 bases. The J segment lost 4 bases and the V segment lost 0 bases, leaving 17 bases of the junction unmatched. The germline V gene has CDR1 LNHNV and CDR2 YYDKDF (reference sequence). CDR3 length: 20 amino acids. CDR3 in amino acids: CATSRDIPSGTGRFSDTQYF. In DNA form, the CDR3 reads TGTGCCACCAGCAGAGACATCCCCTCCGGGACAGGGAGATTTTCAGATACGCAGTATTTT. Supplemented by reference TRBV15 and TRBJ2-3, the full variable domain reads DAMVIQNPRYQVTQFGKPVTLSCSQTLNHNVMYWYQQKSSQAPKLLFHYYDKDFNNEADTPDNFQSRRPNTSFCFLDIRSPGLGDTAMYLCATSRDIPSGTGRFSDTQYFGPGTRLTVL.

The V and J genes are TRBV10-3 and TRBJ1-1; 8 bases fit TRBD1. There are 14 residues in the CDR3. Unmatched junction bases numbered 15, after V lost 10 bases and J lost 8 bases. Germline CDR1 reads ENHRY; CDR2 reads SYGVKD. CDR3: CATNPGQASVEAFF. DNA of the CDR3: TGTGCCACGAACCCGGGACAGGCGTCGGTGGAAGCTTTCTTT.

This clone was seen only a few times. The rearrangement joins TRBV9 to TRBJ2-6; TRBD2 is a possible D gene (5 bases). Trimming shortened V by 3 bases and J by 2 bases, and 9 bases separated the two germline ends. The CDR3 extends over 15 amino acids. Germline loops: CDR1 SGDLS, CDR2 YYNGEE. Here the CDR3 reads CASSERGAGANVLTF. CDR3 in DNA: TGTGCCAGCAGCGAACGGGGAGCTGGGGCCAACGTCCTGACTTTC.

V gene TRBV19 combines with J gene TRBJ1-6; a weak D match, TRBD1 (5 bases). The CDR3 extends over 17 amino acids. Trimming took off 5 bases at V and 9 bases at J, with 23 bases between the two ends. Germline V gives CDR1 LNHDA, CDR2 SQIVND (reference sequence). The CDR3: CASSPDGGVDQGSPLHF. The CDR3 nucleotides are TGTGCCAGTAGTCCTGATGGGGGGGTCGACCAGGGTTCACCCCTCCACTTT.

The chain uses TRBV7-9 and TRBJ1-4; D is undetermined. The ends were cut back, 4 bases at V and 5 bases at J, with 17 bases in the middle. In germline, CDR1 is SEHNR, CDR2 FQNEAQ (reference sequence). This CDR3 comprises 16 residues. As DNA, the CDR3 is TGTGCCAGCAGCTCCCCTTTCTGGGGAGACAATGAAAAACTGTTTTTT. As protein: CASSSPFWGDNEKLFF.

The CDR3 loop is CASSIPWAGEQFF. The CDR3 coding sequence is TGTGCCAGTAGTATCCCATGGGCGGGAGAACAGTTCTTC. V and J are TRBV19 and TRBJ2-1; TRBD2 matches 7 bases. Germline assignment: CDR1 LNHDA and CDR2 SQIVND (reference sequence). J was trimmed by 13 bases and V by 3 bases; bases with no gene match: 9. CDR3 length: 13 residues.

V and J are TRBV7-9 and TRBJ2-7; the match to TRBD1 covers 7 bases. Germline CDR1 reads SEHNR; CDR2 reads FQNEAQ (reference sequence). The ends lost 5 bases at V and 0 bases at J; junction bases unmatched: 10. The CDR3 is made up of 16 amino acids. The CDR3 sequence: CASSPQGDSRSYEQYF. As DNA, the CDR3 is TGTGCCAGCAGCCCCCAGGGGGATTCCCGCTCCTACGAGCAGTACTTC.

This clone is a singleton in its sample. The rearrangement joins TRBV4-3 to TRBJ2-7; D is uncertain. The V gene lost 0 bases and the J gene lost 2 bases, with 11 bases spanning the gap. The CDR3 totals 15 residues. Germline CDR1 LGHNA, CDR2 YSLEER. The CDR3: CASSQESGLPYEQYF. CDR3 nucleotides: TGCGCCAGCAGCCAAGAATCGGGTCTCCCCTACGAGCAGTACTTC.

In its sample, this clone was seen once. The chain carries TRBV7-3 and TRBJ2-1; 14 bases agree with TRBD2. CDR1 is SGHTA, CDR2 FQGTGA, per germline. The CDR3 runs 16 residues. J was trimmed by 12 bases and V by 4 bases; bases with no gene match: 11. The CDR3 spells CASSSDGTSGRILQFF. The CDR3 DNA sequence: TGTGCCAGCAGCTCCGATGGGACTAGCGGGAGAATTTTGCAGTTCTTC.

This chain connects TRBV25-1 to TRBJ2-3; TRBD1 might be the D (5 bases). The germline gives CDR1 MGHDK, CDR2 SYGVNS. CDR3 length equals 14 residues. V lost 6 bases to trimming and J lost 2 bases, with 12 bases between them. CDR3 sequence (DNA): TGTGCCAGCAGAGCATTTGGGGCCACAGATACGCAGTATTTT. It encodes CASRAFGATDTQYF.

The chain links TRBV28 to TRBJ2-3; unclear D gene. Germline assignment: CDR1 MDHEN and CDR2 SYDVKM. CDR3 size: 12 residues. The V and J ends lost 4 bases and 8 bases respectively, with 10 bases between them. This CDR3 is CASSSLVATQYF. The DNA of the CDR3 is TGTGCCAGCAGTTCTCTAGTAGCTACGCAGTATTTT.

This clone is a singleton in its sample. The rearrangement uses TRBV5-1 and TRBJ2-7; D is possibly TRBD2 (5 bases). Germline V gene sequence: CDR1 SGHRS, CDR2 YFSETQ. The CDR3 spans 13 residues. V lost 4 bases and J 2 bases, leaving 10 bases between the germline ends. The CDR3 coding sequence is TGCGCCAGCAGCCGGGGTGAGGCCTACGAGCAGTACTTC. Protein product: CASSRGEAYEQYF.

The chain couples TRBV10-3 to TRBJ2-7; D is undetermined. The CDR3 sequence is 11 residues long. Germline V gene lookup returns CDR1 ENHRY and CDR2 SYGVKD. V lost 8 bases and J 4 bases, leaving 9 bases between the germline ends. CDR3 in DNA: TGTGCCATCCTAGTCGGATACGAGCAGTACTTC. Protein: CAILVGYEQYF.

V and J are TRBV30 and TRBJ1-1; D perhaps matches TRBD1 (6 bases). V lost 4 bases and J 1 base, leaving 16 bases between the germline ends. Per germline, CDR1 GTSNPN and CDR2 SVGIG (reference sequence). The CDR3 consists of 15 residues. DNA of the CDR3: TGTGCCTGGATCACCCGACGGGGGGCGAACACTGAAGCTTTCTTT. It is translated as CAWITRRGANTEAFF.

The chain carries TRBV19 and TRBJ2-1; 10 bases match TRBD1. V dropped 7 bases and J dropped 2; count of bases not matched to a gene: 5. Germline V gene sequence: CDR1 LNHDA, CDR2 SQIVND (reference sequence). The CDR3 length is 15 residues. As DNA, the CDR3 is TGTGCCAGTAACCAAGGACAGGGGGCCTACAATGAGCAGTTCTTC. Protein product: CASNQGQGAYNEQFF.

The V and J genes are TRBV7-9 and TRBJ1-1, with 8 positions matching TRBD1. The V segment lost 5 bases and the J segment 1 base; nucleotides outside the gene matches: 3. The CDR3 spans 14 residues. The V gene's germline CDR1 is SEHNR and CDR2 FQNEAQ (reference sequence). For the CDR3, the DNA is TGTGCCAGCAGCCCGGGACAGGAGAACACTGAAGCTTTCTTT. Its protein is CASSPGQENTEAFF.

The rearrangement uses TRBV9 and TRBJ1-6; 7 bases match TRBD1. CDR1 SGDLS and CDR2 YYNGEE come from the germline V gene. V lost 0 bases and J lost 7; bases outside the gene matches: 4. The CDR3 extends over 15 amino acids. In DNA form, the CDR3 reads TGTGCCAGCAGCGTAGCTCCAGGGGGAAATTCACCCCTCCACTTT. Translating gives CASSVAPGGNSPLHF.

The chain links TRBV5-4 to TRBJ1-2; D possibly corresponds to TRBD1 (5 bases). The length of the CDR3 is 14 residues. V shed 0 bases and J shed 8 bases, with 14 bases lying between them. CDR1 SGHNT and CDR2 YYREEE come from the germline V gene (reference sequence). This CDR3 is CASSLAAGNSGYTF. The CDR3 coding sequence is TGTGCCAGCAGCTTGGCTGCAGGGAACTCCGGCTACACCTTC.

The chain has TRBV7-6 and TRBJ1-1; D is perhaps TRBD1 (6 bases). V was trimmed by 3 bases and J by 1 base, leaving 12 bases between them. Germline lookup yields CDR1 SGHVS and CDR2 FNYEAQ. CDR3 length equals 15 residues. CDR3 DNA: TGTGCCAGCAGCTTGTCTCCAGGGGAGAACACTGAAGCTTTCTTT. Amino acid sequence: CASSLSPGENTEAFF.

The J gene is TRBJ1-5, the V gene TRBV30; D not certain. Germline CDR1 GTSNPN, CDR2 SVGIG (reference sequence). The V gene lost 3 bases and the J gene lost 4 bases, with 13 bases spanning the gap. The CDR3 consists of 14 residues. In DNA form, the CDR3 reads TGTGCCTGGAGCACCGGGCCAGCTAATCAGCCCCAGCATTTT. Encoded protein: CAWSTGPANQPQHF.

This clone was observed a single time. The gene calls are TRBV11-2 and TRBJ1-1; 8 bases are shared with TRBD1. There are 15 residues in the CDR3. J gave up 5 bases and V 3 bases, and 8 bases lay outside the gene matches. Germline assignment: CDR1 SGHAT and CDR2 FQNNGV. DNA of the CDR3: TGTGCCAGCAGCTTTTATATGCAGGGGGCTACTGAAGCTTTCTTT. Its translation is CASSFYMQGATEAFF.

The chain uses TRBV7-3 and TRBJ2-1; D is ambiguous. The CDR3 contains 16 residues. V was clipped by 2 bases and J by 6 bases, with 17 bases between them. Germline V gene sequence: CDR1 SGHTA, CDR2 FQGTGA. The CDR3 bases are TGTGCCAGCAGCTTATCACCGGTTCCCGCAATCAATGAGCAGTTCTTC. It translates to CASSLSPVPAINEQFF. The variable domain in full, with the rest retrieved from reference TRBV7-3 and TRBJ2-1, is GAGVSQTPSNKVTEKGKYVELRCDPISGHTALYWYRQSLGQGPEFLIYFQGTGAADDSGLPNDRFFAVRPEGSVSTLKIQRTERGDSAVYLCASSLSPVPAINEQFFGPGTRLTVL.

The chain joins TRBV28 to TRBJ2-4; 10 nucleotides match TRBD2. Germline loops: CDR1 MDHEN, CDR2 SYDVKM. This CDR3 is 20 amino acids long. Trimming at V came to 2 bases and at J to 3 bases, leaving 16 bases not matched to a gene. The CDR3 coding sequence is TGTGCCAGCAGTTTACCCCGTACAGCGGGAGGGCGGGGGGACAAAAACATTCAGTACTTC. This codes for CASSLPRTAGGRGDKNIQYF.

This chain connects TRBV19 to TRBJ2-1, with TRBD1 as a possible D gene (6 bases). Per the germline V gene, CDR1 is LNHDA and CDR2 is SQIVND (reference sequence). This CDR3 is built from 19 residues. V lost 7 bases and J lost 3, with 28 bases in between. DNA of the CDR3: TGTGCCAGTAAAGGCCGTTCTCTTACAGGGCCGGCCCTCTACAATGAGCAGTTCTTC. Protein sequence: CASKGRSLTGPALYNEQFF.

The chain combines TRBV6-5 with TRBJ1-1, with D tentatively TRBD1 (5 bases). From germline, CDR1 is MNHEY and CDR2 SVGAGI. V was shortened by 8 bases and J by 4 bases, with 17 bases between the two germline ends. The CDR3 length is 14 residues. The CDR3 region is CASLQVEGTTEAFF. The CDR3 DNA reads as TGTGCCAGCCTCCAAGTGGAGGGGACCACTGAAGCTTTCTTT.

The J gene is TRBJ1-4, the V gene TRBV19; perhaps TRBD1 as D (5 bases). This CDR3 spans 15 amino acids. Germline V gene sequence: CDR1 LNHDA, CDR2 SQIVND (reference sequence). The V end was cut by 10 bases, the J end by 7 bases, with 22 bases between. Here the CDR3 DNA reads TGTGCCACCTCAGGCCAGGCGTGGGGGGGTGAAAAACTGTTTTTT. It yields the protein CATSGQAWGGEKLFF.

The sample holds a few counts of this clone. Germline is not matched at one junction end, which may reflect a read error. The chain uses TRBV2 and TRBJ1-2; TRBD1 matches 7 bases. The CDR3 loop spans 13 amino acids. Germline V gene lookup returns CDR1 SNHLY and CDR2 FYNNEI. CDR3 residues: CASISYQGETPSF. The CDR3 bases are TGTGCCAGCATCTCCTACCAGGGGGAAACTCCTTCCTTC.

In its sample, this clone was seen a few times. The chain is built from TRBV9 and TRBJ2-1, with a weak D call TRBD2 (5 bases). Germline V CDR1 and CDR2: SGDLS, YYNGEE. The ends were cut back, 0 bases at V and 8 bases at J, with 15 bases in the middle. CDR3 length: 15 amino acids. Written as DNA, the CDR3 is TGTGCCAGCAGCGTAGAGGACTCGGTGTCGGATGAGCAGTTCTTC. This translates into CASSVEDSVSDEQFF.

V usage is TRBV19 and J usage is TRBJ2-7; D perhaps matches TRBD1 (6 bases). Germline CDR1 reads LNHDA; CDR2 reads SQIVND (reference sequence). The CDR3 extends over 17 amino acids. V lost 2 bases to trimming and J lost 2 bases, with 19 bases between them. CDR3 in DNA: TGTGCCAGTAGTATAAAGCTGGGGGCGCCCGCCCCCTACGAGCAGTACTTC. Its translation is CASSIKLGAPAPYEQYF.